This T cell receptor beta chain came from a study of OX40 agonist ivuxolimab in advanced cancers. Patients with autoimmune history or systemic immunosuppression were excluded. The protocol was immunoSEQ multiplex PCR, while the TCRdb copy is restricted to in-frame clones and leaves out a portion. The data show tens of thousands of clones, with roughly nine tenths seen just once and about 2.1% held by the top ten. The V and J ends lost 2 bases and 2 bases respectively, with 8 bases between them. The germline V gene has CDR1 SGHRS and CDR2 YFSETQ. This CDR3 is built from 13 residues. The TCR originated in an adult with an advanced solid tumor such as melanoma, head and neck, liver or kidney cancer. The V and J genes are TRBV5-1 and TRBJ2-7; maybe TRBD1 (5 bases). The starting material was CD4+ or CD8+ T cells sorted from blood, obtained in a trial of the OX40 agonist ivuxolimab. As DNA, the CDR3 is TGCGCCAGCAGCTTCCAGGGAACCTACGAGCAGTACTTC. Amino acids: CASSFQGTYEQYF.